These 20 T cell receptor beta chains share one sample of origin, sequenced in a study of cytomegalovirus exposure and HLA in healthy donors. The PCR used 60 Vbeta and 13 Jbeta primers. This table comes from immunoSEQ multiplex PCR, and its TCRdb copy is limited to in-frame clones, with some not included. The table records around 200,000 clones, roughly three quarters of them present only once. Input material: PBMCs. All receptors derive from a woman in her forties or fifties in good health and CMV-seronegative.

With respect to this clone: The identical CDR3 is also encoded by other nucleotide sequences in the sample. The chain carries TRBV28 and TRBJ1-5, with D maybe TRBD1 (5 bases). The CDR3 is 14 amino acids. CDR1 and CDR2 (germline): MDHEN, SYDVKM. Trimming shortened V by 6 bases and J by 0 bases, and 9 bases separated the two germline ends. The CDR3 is CASSPGGSNQPQHF. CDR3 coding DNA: TGTGCCAGCAGCCCGGGGGGTAGCAATCAGCCCCAGCATTTT.

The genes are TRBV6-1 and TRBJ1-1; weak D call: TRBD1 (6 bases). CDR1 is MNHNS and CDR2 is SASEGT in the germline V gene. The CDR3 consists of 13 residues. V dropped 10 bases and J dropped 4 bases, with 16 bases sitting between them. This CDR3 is CATKSRGSTEAFF. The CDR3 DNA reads TGTGCCACCAAAAGTAGGGGGTCCACTGAAGCTTTCTTT.

CDR3 sequence: CASSTKTSYEQYF. In nucleotides, the CDR3 is TGTGCCAGCAGCACCAAAACTAGCTACGAGCAGTACTTC. V and J are TRBV7-2 and TRBJ2-5; possible D gene TRBD2, 5 bases. Judging by the DNA end, TRBJ2-7 fits better; the J call may be wrong. Germline V gene data show CDR1 as SGHTA and CDR2 as FQGNSA. CDR3 length equals 13 residues.

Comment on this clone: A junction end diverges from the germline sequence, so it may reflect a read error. CDR3 loop: CASSFNPTGHYGGGETQYF. The CDR3 DNA is TGTGCTAGCAGTTTCAATCCGACAGGGCACTACGGGGGCGGAGAGACCCAGTACTTC. This chain uses TRBV28 with TRBJ2-5, with D possibly matching TRBD1 (7 bases). The CDR3 loop spans 19 amino acids. Germline V lookup: CDR1 MDHEN, CDR2 SYDVKM.

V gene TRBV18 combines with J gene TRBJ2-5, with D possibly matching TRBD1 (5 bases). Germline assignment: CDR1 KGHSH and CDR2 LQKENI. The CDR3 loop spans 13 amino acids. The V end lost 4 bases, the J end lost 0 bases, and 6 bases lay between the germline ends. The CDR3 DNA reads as TGTGCCAGCTCACAGGGGTACCAAGAGACCCAGTACTTC. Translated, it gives CASSQGYQETQYF.

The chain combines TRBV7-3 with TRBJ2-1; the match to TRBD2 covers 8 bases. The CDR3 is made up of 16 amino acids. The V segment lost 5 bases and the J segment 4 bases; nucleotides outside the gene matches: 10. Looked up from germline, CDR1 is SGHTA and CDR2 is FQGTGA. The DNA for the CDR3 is TGTGCCAGCAGCCCCCACACTAGCGGTTCTTACAATGAGCAGTTCTTC. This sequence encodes CASSPHTSGSYNEQFF.

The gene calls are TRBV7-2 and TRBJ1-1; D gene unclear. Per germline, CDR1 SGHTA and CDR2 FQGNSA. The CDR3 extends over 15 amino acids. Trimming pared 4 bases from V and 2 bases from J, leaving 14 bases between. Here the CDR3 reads CASSSSQSGNTEAFF. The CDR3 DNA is TGTGCCAGCAGCTCGTCCCAATCAGGTAACACTGAAGCTTTCTTT.

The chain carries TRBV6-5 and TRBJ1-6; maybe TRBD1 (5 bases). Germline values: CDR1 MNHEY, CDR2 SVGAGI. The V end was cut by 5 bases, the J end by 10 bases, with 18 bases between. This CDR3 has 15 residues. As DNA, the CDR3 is TGTGCCAGCAGTCGAACCTCCCCAGGGTTCTCACCCCTCCACTTT. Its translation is CASSRTSPGFSPLHF.

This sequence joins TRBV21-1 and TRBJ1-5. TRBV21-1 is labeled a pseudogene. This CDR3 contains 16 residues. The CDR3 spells CASSTKGGRGSQPQHF. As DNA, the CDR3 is TGTGCCAGCAGCACCAAAGGGGGGAGGGGAAGCCAGCCCCAGCATTTT.

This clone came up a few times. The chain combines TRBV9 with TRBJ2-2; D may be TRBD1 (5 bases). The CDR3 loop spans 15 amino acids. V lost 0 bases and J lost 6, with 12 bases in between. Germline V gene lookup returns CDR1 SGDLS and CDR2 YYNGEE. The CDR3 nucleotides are TGTGCCAGCAGCGTAGATCAGGGCGCGCCCGGGGAGCTGTTTTTT. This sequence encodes CASSVDQGAPGELFF.

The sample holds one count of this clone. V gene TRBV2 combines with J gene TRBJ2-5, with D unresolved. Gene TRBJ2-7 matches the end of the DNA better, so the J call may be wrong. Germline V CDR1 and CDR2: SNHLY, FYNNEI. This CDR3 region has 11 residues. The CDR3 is CASSERYEQYF. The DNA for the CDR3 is TGTGCCAGCAGTGAGCGGTACGAGCAGTACTTC.

The CDR3 here is CASSLVGGAKETQYF. The CDR3 DNA is TGCGCCAGCAGCTTGGTGGGGGGGGCGAAAGAGACCCAGTACTTC. The chain couples TRBV5-1 to TRBJ2-5, with TRBD2 as a possible D gene (7 bases). The length of the CDR3 is 15 residues. The V gene's germline CDR1 is SGHRS and CDR2 YFSETQ. The V gene lost 0 bases and the J gene lost 3 bases, with 12 bases spanning the gap.

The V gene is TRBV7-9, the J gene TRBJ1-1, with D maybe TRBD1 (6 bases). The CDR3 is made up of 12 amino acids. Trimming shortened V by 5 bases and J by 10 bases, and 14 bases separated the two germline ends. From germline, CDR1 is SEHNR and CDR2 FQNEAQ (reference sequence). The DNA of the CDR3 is TGTGCCAGCAGCGCCGACAGGCAGGCAGCTTTCTTT. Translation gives CASSADRQAAFF.

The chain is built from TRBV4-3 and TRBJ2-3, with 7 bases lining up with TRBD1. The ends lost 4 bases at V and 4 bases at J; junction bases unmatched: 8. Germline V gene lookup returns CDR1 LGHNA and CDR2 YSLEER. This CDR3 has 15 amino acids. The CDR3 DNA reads TGCGCCAGCAGCCCCGGGACAGTCGATTCAGATACGCAGTATTTT. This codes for CASSPGTVDSDTQYF.

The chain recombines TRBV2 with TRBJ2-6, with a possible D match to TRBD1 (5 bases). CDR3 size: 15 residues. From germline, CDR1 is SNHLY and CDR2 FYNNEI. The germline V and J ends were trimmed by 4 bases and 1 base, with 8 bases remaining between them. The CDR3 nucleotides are TGTGCCAGCAGTGGGGGCTCGTCTGGGGCCAACGTCCTGACTTTC. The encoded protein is CASSGGSSGANVLTF.

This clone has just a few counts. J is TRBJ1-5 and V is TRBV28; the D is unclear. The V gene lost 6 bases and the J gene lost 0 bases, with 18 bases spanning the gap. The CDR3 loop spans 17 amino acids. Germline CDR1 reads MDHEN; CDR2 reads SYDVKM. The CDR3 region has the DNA TGTGCCAGCAGCCGATTATTGAGGCAGTTTAGCAATCAGCCCCAGCATTTT. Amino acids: CASSRLLRQFSNQPQHF.

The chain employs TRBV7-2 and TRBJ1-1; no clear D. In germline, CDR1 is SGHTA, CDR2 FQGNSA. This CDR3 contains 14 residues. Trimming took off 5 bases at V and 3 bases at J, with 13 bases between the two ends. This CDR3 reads CASSPFGRDTEAFF. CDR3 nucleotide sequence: TGTGCCAGCAGCCCGTTCGGGCGGGACACTGAAGCTTTCTTT.

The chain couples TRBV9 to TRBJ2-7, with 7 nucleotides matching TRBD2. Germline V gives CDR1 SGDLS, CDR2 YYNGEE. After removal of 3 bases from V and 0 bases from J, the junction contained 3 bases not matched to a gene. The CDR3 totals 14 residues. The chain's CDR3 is CASSGGEGSYEQYF. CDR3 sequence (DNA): TGTGCCAGCAGCGGGGGGGAGGGCTCCTACGAGCAGTACTTC. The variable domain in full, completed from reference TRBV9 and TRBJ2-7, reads DSGVTQTPKHLITATGQRVTLRCSPRSGDLSVYWYQQSLDQGLQFLIQYYNGEERAKGNILERFSAQQFPDLHSELNLSSLELGDSALYFCASSGGEGSYEQYFGPGTRLTVT.

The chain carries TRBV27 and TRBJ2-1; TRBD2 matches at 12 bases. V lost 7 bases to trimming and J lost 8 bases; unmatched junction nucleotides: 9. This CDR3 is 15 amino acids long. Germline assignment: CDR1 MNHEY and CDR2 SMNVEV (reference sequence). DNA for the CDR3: TGTGCCAGCAAGCCTGGGACTAGCGGGCAGTATGAGCAGTTCTTC. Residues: CASKPGTSGQYEQFF.

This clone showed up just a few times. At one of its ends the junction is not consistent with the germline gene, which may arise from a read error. CDR3 DNA sequence: TGTTCCAGCAGACATTCCGGGACAGGGGGTGGCTACACCTTC. It codes for CSSRHSGTGGGYTF. The chain recombines TRBV7-9 with TRBJ1-2; 11 positions agree with TRBD1. The CDR3 length is 14 residues. The germline CDR1 and CDR2 sequences are SEHNR and FQNEAQ (reference sequence). The complete variable domain, with remaining parts taken from reference TRBV7-9 and TRBJ1-2, reads DTGVSQNPRHKITKRGQNVTFRCDPISEHNRLYWYRQTLGQGPEFLTYFQNEAQLEKSRLLSDRFSAERPKGSFSTLEIQRTEQGDSAMYLCSSRHSGTGGGYTFGSGTRLTVV.